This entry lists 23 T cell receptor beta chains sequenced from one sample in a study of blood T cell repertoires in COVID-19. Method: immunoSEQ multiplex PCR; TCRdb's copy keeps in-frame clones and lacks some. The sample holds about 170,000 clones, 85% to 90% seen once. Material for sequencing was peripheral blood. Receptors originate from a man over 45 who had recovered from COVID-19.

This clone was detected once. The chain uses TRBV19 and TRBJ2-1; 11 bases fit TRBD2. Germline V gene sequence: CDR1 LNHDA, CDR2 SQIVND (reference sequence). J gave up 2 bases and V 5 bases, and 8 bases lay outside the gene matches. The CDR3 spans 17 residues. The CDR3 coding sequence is TGTGCCAGTAGTGTATCTAGCGGGAGGTCAACCTACAATGAGCAGTTCTTC. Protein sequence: CASSVSSGRSTYNEQFF.

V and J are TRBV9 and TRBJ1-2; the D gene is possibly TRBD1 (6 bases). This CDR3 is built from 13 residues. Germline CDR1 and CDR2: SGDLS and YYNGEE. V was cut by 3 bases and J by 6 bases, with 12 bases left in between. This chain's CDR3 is CASSAPRGNGYTF. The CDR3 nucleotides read TGTGCCAGCAGCGCCCCGAGGGGGAATGGCTACACCTTC.

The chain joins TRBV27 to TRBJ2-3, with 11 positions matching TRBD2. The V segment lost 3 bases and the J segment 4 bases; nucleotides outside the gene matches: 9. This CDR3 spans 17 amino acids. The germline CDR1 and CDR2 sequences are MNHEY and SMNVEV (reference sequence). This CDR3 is CASSFGSGRARSDTQYF. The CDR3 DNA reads TGTGCCAGCAGTTTCGGTAGCGGGAGGGCCAGGTCAGATACGCAGTATTTT.

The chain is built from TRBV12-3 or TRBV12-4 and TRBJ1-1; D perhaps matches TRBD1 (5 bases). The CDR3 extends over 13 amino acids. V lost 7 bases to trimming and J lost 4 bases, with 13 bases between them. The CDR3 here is CASTLMGGTEAFF. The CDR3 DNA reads TGTGCCAGCACCCTTATGGGGGGCACTGAAGCTTTCTTT.

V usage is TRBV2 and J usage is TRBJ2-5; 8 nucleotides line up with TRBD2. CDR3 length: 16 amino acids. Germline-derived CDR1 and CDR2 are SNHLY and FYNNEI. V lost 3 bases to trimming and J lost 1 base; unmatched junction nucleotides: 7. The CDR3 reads CASSEGLAGPQETQYF. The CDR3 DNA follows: TGTGCCAGCAGTGAGGGGCTAGCGGGTCCCCAAGAGACCCAGTACTTC.

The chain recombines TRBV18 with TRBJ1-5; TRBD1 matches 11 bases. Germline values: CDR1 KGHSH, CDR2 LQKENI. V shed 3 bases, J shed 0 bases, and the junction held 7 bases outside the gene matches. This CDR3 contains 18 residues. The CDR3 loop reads CASSPYGQGASSNQPQHF. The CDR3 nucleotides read TGTGCCAGCTCACCTTACGGACAGGGGGCATCTAGCAATCAGCCCCAGCATTTT.

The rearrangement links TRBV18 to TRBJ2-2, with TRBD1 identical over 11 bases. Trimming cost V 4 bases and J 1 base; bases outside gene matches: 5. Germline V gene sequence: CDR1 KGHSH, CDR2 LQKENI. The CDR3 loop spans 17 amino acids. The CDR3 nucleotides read TGTGCCAGCTCACGGGACAGGGGGAAAGAGAACACCGGGGAGCTGTTTTTT. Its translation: CASSRDRGKENTGELFF.

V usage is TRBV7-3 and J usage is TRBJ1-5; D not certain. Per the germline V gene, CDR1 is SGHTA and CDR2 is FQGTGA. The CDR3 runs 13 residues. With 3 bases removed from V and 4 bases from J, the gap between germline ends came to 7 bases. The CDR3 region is CASSFGINQPQHF. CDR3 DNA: TGTGCCAGCAGCTTTGGCATTAATCAGCCCCAGCATTTT.

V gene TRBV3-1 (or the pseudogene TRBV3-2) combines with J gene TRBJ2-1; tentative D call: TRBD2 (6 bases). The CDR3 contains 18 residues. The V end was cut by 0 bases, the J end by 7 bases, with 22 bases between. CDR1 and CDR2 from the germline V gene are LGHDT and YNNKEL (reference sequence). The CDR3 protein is CASSQDRRRDSVENEQFF. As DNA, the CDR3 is TGTGCCAGCAGCCAAGACCGCCGGCGGGACTCGGTAGAGAATGAGCAGTTCTTC.

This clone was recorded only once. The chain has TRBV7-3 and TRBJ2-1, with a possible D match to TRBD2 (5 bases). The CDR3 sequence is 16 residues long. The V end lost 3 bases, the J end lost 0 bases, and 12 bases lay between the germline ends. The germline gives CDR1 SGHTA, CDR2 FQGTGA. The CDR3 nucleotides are TGTGCCAGCAGCTTCATAGCGCCGAGCTCCTACAATGAGCAGTTCTTC. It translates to CASSFIAPSSYNEQFF. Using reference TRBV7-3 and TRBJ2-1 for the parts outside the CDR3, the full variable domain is GAGVSQTPSNKVTEKGKYVELRCDPISGHTALYWYRQSLGQGPEFLIYFQGTGAADDSGLPNDRFFAVRPEGSVSTLKIQRTERGDSAVYLCASSFIAPSSYNEQFFGPGTRLTVL.

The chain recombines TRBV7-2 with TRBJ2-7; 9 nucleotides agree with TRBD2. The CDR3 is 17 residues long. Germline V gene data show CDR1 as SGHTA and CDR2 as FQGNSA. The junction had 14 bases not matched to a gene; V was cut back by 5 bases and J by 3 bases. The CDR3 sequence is CASSPPDKVAGVYEQYF. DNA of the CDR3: TGTGCCAGCAGCCCCCCGGATAAGGTAGCGGGGGTCTACGAGCAGTACTTC.

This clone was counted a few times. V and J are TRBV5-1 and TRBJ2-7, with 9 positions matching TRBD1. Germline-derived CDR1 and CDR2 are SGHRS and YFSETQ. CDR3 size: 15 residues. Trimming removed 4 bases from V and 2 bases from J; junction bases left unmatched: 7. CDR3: CASSPGQGITYEQYF. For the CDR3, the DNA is TGCGCCAGCAGCCCGGGACAGGGAATAACCTACGAGCAGTACTTC.

CDR3 in amino acids: CATSRDGFGVLESPLHF. CDR3 coding DNA: TGTGCCACCAGCAGAGATGGCTTCGGGGTATTAGAATCACCCCTCCACTTT. This chain links TRBV15 with TRBJ1-6, with no clear D. CDR3 size: 17 residues. The V end lost 0 bases, the J end lost 10 bases, and 19 bases lay between the germline ends. From germline, CDR1 is LNHNV and CDR2 YYDKDF (reference sequence).

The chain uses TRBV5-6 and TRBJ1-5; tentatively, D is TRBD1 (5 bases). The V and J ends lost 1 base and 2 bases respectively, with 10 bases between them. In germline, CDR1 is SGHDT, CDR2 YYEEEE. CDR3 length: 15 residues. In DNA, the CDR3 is TGTGCCAGCAGCTTGTGGGGACTGGGCAATCAGCCCCAGCATTTT. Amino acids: CASSLWGLGNQPQHF.

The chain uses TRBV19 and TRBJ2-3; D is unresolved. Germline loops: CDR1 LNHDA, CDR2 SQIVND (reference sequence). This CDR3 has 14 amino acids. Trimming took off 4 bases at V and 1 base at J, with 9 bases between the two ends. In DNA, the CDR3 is TGTGCCAGTAGTACCGGGTTTGGCACAGATACGCAGTATTTT. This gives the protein CASSTGFGTDTQYF.

The CDR3 sequence is CAPLTSGRIGDTQYF. The CDR3 DNA reads as TGTGCCCCGTTGACTAGCGGGAGAATTGGAGATACGCAGTATTTT. The chain joins TRBV7-2 to TRBJ2-3; 12 nucleotides line up with TRBD2. From germline, CDR1 is SGHTA and CDR2 FQGNSA. This CDR3 region has 15 residues. V lost 11 bases and J lost 5; bases outside the gene matches: 11.

The CDR3 nucleotides read TGTGCCAGCAGCGTATACAGGGAGGGCGAGCAGTACTTC. Its protein product is CASSVYREGEQYF. The rearrangement links TRBV9 to TRBJ2-7, with D perhaps matching TRBD2 (7 bases). V lost 1 base and J 6 bases, leaving 11 bases between the germline ends. Per germline, CDR1 SGDLS and CDR2 YYNGEE. This CDR3 has 13 residues.

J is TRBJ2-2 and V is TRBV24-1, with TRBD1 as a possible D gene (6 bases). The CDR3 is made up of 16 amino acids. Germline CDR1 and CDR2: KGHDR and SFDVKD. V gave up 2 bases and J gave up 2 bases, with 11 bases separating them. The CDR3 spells CATSDSTGANTGELFF. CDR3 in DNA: TGTGCCACCAGTGATTCGACAGGAGCCAACACCGGGGAGCTGTTTTTT.

The CDR3, as DNA: TGTGCCAGCAGAGTCGGGACAGGGGGAAATCAGCCCCAGCATTTT. Its protein product is CASRVGTGGNQPQHF. This chain joins TRBV2 and TRBJ1-5, with 11 bases aligning to TRBD1. With V trimmed by 6 bases and J by 4 bases, 5 bases remained unmatched. The CDR3 is 15 residues long. Germline V gene sequence: CDR1 SNHLY, CDR2 FYNNEI.

In DNA form, the CDR3 reads TGTGCCAGTAGTTCCATAGCGGGAACCTTCAATGAGCAGTTCTTC. Encoded protein: CASSSIAGTFNEQFF. The V call is TRBV19, the J call TRBJ2-1, with 8 bases aligning to TRBD2. The trim removed 5 bases at V and 6 bases at J, leaving 9 bases unmatched. Germline lookup yields CDR1 LNHDA and CDR2 SQIVND (reference sequence). This CDR3 contains 15 residues.

The DNA for the CDR3 is TGTGCCAGCAGCCCAACGGGACAGGGGTATGAAAAACTGTTTTTT. Translated: CASSPTGQGYEKLFF. This chain joins TRBV7-2 and TRBJ1-4; 10 bases agree with TRBD1. This CDR3 has 15 amino acids. Trimming cost V 5 bases and J 6 bases; bases outside gene matches: 6. Germline V CDR1 and CDR2: SGHTA, FQGNSA.

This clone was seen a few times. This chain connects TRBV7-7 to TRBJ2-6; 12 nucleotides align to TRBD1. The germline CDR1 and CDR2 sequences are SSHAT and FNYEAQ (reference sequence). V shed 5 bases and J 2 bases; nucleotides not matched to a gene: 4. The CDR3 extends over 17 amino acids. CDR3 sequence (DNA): TGTGCCAGCAGCCCGGGACAGGGGGCTGCTGGGGCCAACGTCCTGACTTTC. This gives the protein CASSPGQGAAGANVLTF.

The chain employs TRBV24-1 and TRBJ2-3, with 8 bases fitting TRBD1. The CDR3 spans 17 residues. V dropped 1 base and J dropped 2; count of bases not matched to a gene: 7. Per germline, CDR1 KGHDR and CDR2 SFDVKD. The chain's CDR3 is CATSDFGTGVITDTQYF. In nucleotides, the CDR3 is TGTGCCACCAGTGATTTTGGGACAGGCGTTATCACAGATACGCAGTATTTT.